The rows below give T cell receptor beta chains drawn from one sample of a study of blood T cells in healthy people across ages. TCRdb re-called the 5' RACE reads through MiXCR, storing one row per CDR3 protein. The sample holds about 810,000 distinct CDR3 sequences, roughly 40% seen once. Sequencing used blood. The receptors come from a man between 18 and 29 years old in good health. Each CDR3 is given with its conserved first and last residue. D genes are given only for firm matches. For some rows the clone size is stated as once, few or many, or as a class when expanded; others skip it.

DNA	CDR3	J	size	D	V
TGTGCCAGCAGCTTAAATTCGGGCAGACTAAGGAATGAGCAGTACTTC	CASSLNSGRLRNEQYF	TRBJ2-7	NA	NA	TRBV7-9
TGCAGTGTTGGAGGGGCTTATAGCAATCAGCCCCAGCATTTT	CSVGGAYSNQPQHF	TRBJ1-5	NA	NA	TRBV20-1
TGTGCCAGCAGCTTCGGGACTCTAAATCAGCCCCAGCATTTT	CASSFGTLNQPQHF	TRBJ1-5	NA	NA	TRBV7-9
TGCAGTGCTACGCCCCCTTCGGGCATCTATGGCTACACCTTC	CSATPPSGIYGYTF	TRBJ1-2	few	NA	TRBV20-1
TGCGCCAGCAGCCAAGACTTCGGGTCAGATACGCAGTATTTT	CASSQDFGSDTQYF	TRBJ2-3	many	NA	TRBV4-3
TGTGCCAGCAGCTTGTTGGACAGCCAGCCCCAGCATTTT	CASSLLDSQPQHF	TRBJ1-5	NA	NA	TRBV5-6
TGTGCCAGCAGTGTACAGTACAATCAGCCCCAGCATTTT	CASSVQYNQPQHF	TRBJ1-5	NA	NA	TRBV2
TGTGCCAGCAGCTTAGATGGGAGTCCCTACAATGAGCAGTACTTC	CASSLDGSPYNEQYF	TRBJ2-7	NA	NA	TRBV7-2
TGTGCCAGCAGCCCTCGCGGGAGCGGGGAAGAGACCCAGTACTTC	CASSPRGSGEETQYF	TRBJ2-5	NA	TRBD2	TRBV7-2
TGCAGCGTTGAAGGTGGGGCAGGGCTGCCCACAGATACGCAGTATTTT	CSVEGGAGLPTDTQYF	TRBJ2-3	few	NA	TRBV29-1
TGTGCCAGCACCCGAGTGGGGCGACTGAACACTGAAGCTTTCTTT	CASTRVGRLNTEAFF	TRBJ1-1	NA	NA	TRBV12-3/TRBV12-4
TGCAGTAGGATTACAGGACAATGGGGCGGCTACACCTTC	CSRITGQWGGYTF	TRBJ1-2	many	NA	TRBV20-1
TGTGCCAACAGCTACAGAACCCAAGAGACCCAGTACTTC	CANSYRTQETQYF	TRBJ2-5	NA	NA	TRBV7-2
TGTGCCAGCAGCCGAACAGGACTAGCGGGGGCGAACACCGGGGAGCTGTTTTTT	CASSRTGLAGANTGELFF	TRBJ2-2	once	TRBD2	TRBV6-1
TGTGCCAGCAAGAAGGACAGGGCAAATTACGGGTTCTTC	CASKKDRANYGFF	TRBJ2-1	NA	TRBD1	TRBV6-2/TRBV6-3
TGTGCCAGCAGCTTGGGGCGGGGGGCGGACACAGATACGCAGTATTTT	CASSLGRGADTDTQYF	TRBJ2-3	NA	TRBD2	TRBV7-2
TGTGCCAGCAGCCAATCAGGGCAGGGTACGGCTGAAGCTTTCTTT	CASSQSGQGTAEAFF	TRBJ1-1	NA	NA	TRBV16
TGTGCCAGCAGCACACAGGGTCCAGATACGCAGTATTTT	CASSTQGPDTQYF	TRBJ2-3	many	NA	TRBV7-2
TGTGCCACCACGAGTACAGGGGGACGCGAGCAGTACTTC	CATTSTGGREQYF	TRBJ2-7	NA	TRBD1	TRBV12-3/TRBV12-4
TGTGCCAGCAGCCCTCGATTTGGCACTGAAGCTTTCTTT	CASSPRFGTEAFF	TRBJ1-1	few	NA	TRBV7-8
TGTGCCAGCAGCCTCCCTACAGGGATCGGCTACACCTTC	CASSLPTGIGYTF	TRBJ1-2	NA	NA	TRBV9
TGTGCCAGCAGTGAACTGGCAGCGAACACTGAAGCTTTCTTT	CASSELAANTEAFF	TRBJ1-1	NA	NA	TRBV2
TGTGCCAGCAGGGCACCCATTGGCTACACCTTC	CASRAPIGYTF	TRBJ1-2	few	NA	TRBV28
TGTGCCAGCAGCCAAGGACCCATAGCGGGAGGCCCAGATACGCAGTATTTT	CASSQGPIAGGPDTQYF	TRBJ2-3	NA	TRBD2	TRBV7-3
TGCAGTGCTGTTAGCGGGGGGGCCACCGGGGAGCTGTTTTTT	CSAVSGGATGELFF	TRBJ2-2	NA	TRBD2	TRBV20-1
TGTGCCACCAGCAGACCCAGGGAGGGGAGGACTGAAGCTTTCTTT	CATSRPREGRTEAFF	TRBJ1-1	NA	NA	TRBV15
TGTGCCAGCTCACCATTGCCTACTAGCGGGGGACCCAACACCGGGGAGCTGTTTTTT	CASSPLPTSGGPNTGELFF	TRBJ2-2	NA	TRBD2	TRBV18
TGCGCCAGCAGCCAAGATTCTACATCGGGGGAGACCCAGTACTTC	CASSQDSTSGETQYF	TRBJ2-5	many	NA	TRBV4-3
TGTGCCATCAGACTAGCGGGGGGCCTGTCCTACAATGAGCAGTTCTTC	CAIRLAGGLSYNEQFF	TRBJ2-1	many	TRBD2	TRBV10-3
TGTGCCAGCAGCTTGGGAGCGCACACAGATACGCAGTATTTT	CASSLGAHTDTQYF	TRBJ2-3	many	NA	TRBV5-6
TGTGCCAGCAGTGTAGCCTCCTACAATGAGCAGTTCTTC	CASSVASYNEQFF	TRBJ2-1	few	NA	TRBV27
TGTGCCAGCAGCCTACGGACCCCCAATGAGCAGTACTTC	CASSLRTPNEQYF	TRBJ2-7	NA	NA	TRBV7-9
TGTGCCAGCAGCCAAGAGGCAGTAGGGGAAAAACTGTTTTTT	CASSQEAVGEKLFF	TRBJ1-4	NA	NA	TRBV14
TGTGCCAGCAGTGGGGGGCAAACCTCCTACAATGAGCAGTACTTC	CASSGGQTSYNEQYF	TRBJ2-7	NA	NA	TRBV9
TGTGCCAGCAGCTTAGGGCCCCCGGGACAGGCGTATCAGCCCCAGCATTTT	CASSLGPPGQAYQPQHF	TRBJ1-5	many	TRBD1	TRBV7-8
TGTGCCAGCTCACCTACGGGACAGGACTATGGCTACACCTTC	CASSPTGQDYGYTF	TRBJ1-2	few	TRBD1	TRBV18
TGCGCCAGCAGCTTGGTACGACGTGAAAACAATGAGCAGTTCTTC	CASSLVRRENNEQFF	TRBJ2-1	NA	NA	TRBV5-1
TGTGCCAGCAGCCAAGATCGTTACCCCAGCACAGATACGCAGTATTTT	CASSQDRYPSTDTQYF	TRBJ2-3	NA	NA	TRBV14
TGTGCCAGCAGTTTAGCGGAGGTGGGCCCAGATACGCAGTATTTT	CASSLAEVGPDTQYF	TRBJ2-3	NA	NA	TRBV12-3/TRBV12-4
TGCAGTGCTAGTTCCGCAGGGAGGGGAGCTGACTATGGCTACACCTTC	CSASSAGRGADYGYTF	TRBJ1-2	NA	NA	TRBV20-1
TGTGCCAGCAGGATGGACAGTCGGTCTTCTACTGAAGCTTTCTTT	CASRMDSRSSTEAFF	TRBJ1-1	few	NA	TRBV6-4
TGTGCCAGCAGCTGGGACTATAATGAAAAACTGTTTTTT	CASSWDYNEKLFF	TRBJ1-4	few	NA	TRBV5-4
TGTGCCAGCAGTTACCGGACAGAGTCTAATGAGCAGTACTTC	CASSYRTESNEQYF	TRBJ2-5	few	NA	TRBV6-6
TGTGCCAGCGGATCGACAGTCAACTATGGCTACACCTTC	CASGSTVNYGYTF	TRBJ1-2	NA	NA	TRBV27
TGCAGCGTTGCAGACAGGGCTGATTCACCCCTCCACTTT	CSVADRADSPLHF	TRBJ1-6	NA	TRBD1	TRBV29-1
TGTGCCAGCAGCTCAATCCCCTATAGCAATCAGCCCCAGCATTTT	CASSSIPYSNQPQHF	TRBJ1-5	NA	NA	TRBV27
TGCGCCAGCAGCTTAATCCTATTTAACCGGGACTTCCCGTACTTC	CASSLILFNRDFPYF	TRBJ2-5	NA	NA	TRBV5-1
TGTGCCTGCAGCCGATCCCTGGAGAAGGGTAGCAATCAGCCCCAGCATTTT	CACSRSLEKGSNQPQHF	TRBJ1-5	NA	NA	TRBV3-1
TGTGCCAGCAGCCCAGAGGGACAGACCAACACCGGGGAGCTGTTTTTT	CASSPEGQTNTGELFF	TRBJ2-2	NA	TRBD1	TRBV4-2
TGCGCCAGCAGCCAACAATCTAGCGGAGTCCCCTACGAGCAGTTCTTC	CASSQQSSGVPYEQFF	TRBJ2-1	once	TRBD2	TRBV4-3
TGCGCCAGCAGCCAAGATCTGGGGGGGGGTCTATCAGATACGCAGTATTTT	CASSQDLGGGLSDTQYF	TRBJ2-3	NA	TRBD2	TRBV4-3